This T cell receptor (beta chain) originates from a study of T cell responses to AZD1222 COVID-19 vaccine. V was clipped by 2 bases and J by 3 bases, with 10 bases between them. CDR3 size: 15 residues. Looked up from germline, CDR1 is KGHSH and CDR2 is LQKENI. Profiling relied on immunoSEQ multiplex PCR, and the TCRdb table lists in-frame clones only, not all of them. Of about 130,000 clones in the sample, roughly 90% were seen once. The sample consisted of peripheral blood, taken on day 0 of AZD1222 vaccination. This TCR derives from an adult in good health. V and J are TRBV18 and TRBJ2-2; D is unclear. The CDR3, as DNA: TGTGCCAGCTCACCAAGCACGGTACACACCGGGGAGCTGTTTTTT. It encodes CASSPSTVHTGELFF.